A single sample is the source of the 2 T cell receptor beta chains below, sequenced in a study of T cell responses to AZD1222 COVID-19 vaccine. Assay used: immunoSEQ multiplex PCR; TCRdb lists only in-frame clones, some missing. This table has about 140,000 clones, 92% appearing once. Sequenced here: peripheral blood, sampled 28 days after the second AZD1222 dose. Every receptor here comes from an adult who received the AZD1222 COVID-19 vaccine.

The gene calls are TRBV21-1 and TRBJ1-5; TRBD1 is the table's D call, not checked against the DNA. TRBV21-1 is an annotated pseudogene. The CDR3 runs 15 residues. CDR3 coding DNA: TGTGCCAGCAGCGCATTGGACAGCTGCAATCAGCCCCAGCATTTT. Encoded protein: CASSALDSCNQPQHF.

J is TRBJ1-2 and V is TRBV28, with TRBD1 identical over 7 bases. The J segment lost 8 bases and the V segment lost 5 bases, leaving 11 bases of the junction unmatched. From germline, CDR1 is MDHEN and CDR2 SYDVKM. CDR3 size: 14 residues. CDR3 bases: TGTGCCAGCAGTCCCCCGGAGGGGGCAGGAGGCTACACCTTC. It specifies CASSPPEGAGGYTF.